Following are 28 T cell receptor beta chains from one sample sequenced in a study of Ad26.COV2.S vaccination and SARS-CoV-2 variants. Repertoires were generated with immunoSEQ multiplex PCR, while TCRdb's copy carries only in-frame clones and drops some. The data show about 370,000 clones, with approximately 86% seen just once and under 3.5% held by the top ten. Stated treatment: 15 to 20 received Ad26.COV2.S at low or high dose, single or two shots; 5 received placebo; per-sample allocation not given. Each sample was drawn 63 days after the first injection (of vaccine or placebo). The specimen was peripheral blood, collected in a trial of Ad26.COV2.S vaccine versus placebo. These receptors all come from a person between 18 and 65 years old who received the Ad26.COV2.S COVID-19 vaccine or a placebo.

V and J are TRBV28 and TRBJ1-3; D remains ambiguous. The CDR3 has 16 amino acids. With 5 bases removed from V and 1 base from J, the gap between germline ends came to 15 bases. Germline CDR1 MDHEN, CDR2 SYDVKM. CDR3: CASSPPSALSGNTIYF. The DNA for the CDR3 is TGTGCCAGCAGTCCACCTAGTGCATTATCTGGAAACACCATATATTTT.

J is TRBJ2-2 and V is TRBV4-1; TRBD2 might be the D (5 bases). CDR1 is MGHRA and CDR2 is YSYEKL in the germline V gene. The CDR3 sequence is 17 residues long. V lost 1 base and J 4 bases, leaving 16 bases between the germline ends. CDR3 residues: CASSQGLVGSGTGELFF. CDR3 nucleotide sequence: TGCGCCAGCAGCCAAGGTTTAGTAGGCAGCGGCACCGGGGAGCTGTTTTTT.

This sequence joins TRBV27 and TRBJ2-3; 10 positions match TRBD2. The J segment lost 3 bases and the V segment lost 8 bases, leaving 11 bases of the junction unmatched. In germline, CDR1 is MNHEY, CDR2 SMNVEV (reference sequence). The CDR3 is 16 amino acids. The CDR3 loop reads CASRGAGGMRTDTQYF. CDR3 DNA: TGTGCCAGCCGGGGAGCGGGGGGGATGAGGACAGATACGCAGTATTTT.

The chain employs TRBV10-3 and TRBJ1-2, with D possibly TRBD1 on 5 matching bases. The CDR3 contains 13 residues. Germline values: CDR1 ENHRY, CDR2 SYGVKD. V gave up 1 base and J gave up 7 bases, with 10 bases separating them. CDR3 sequence reads: CAISEWGEAGYTF. The CDR3 DNA follows: TGTGCCATCAGTGAGTGGGGGGAGGCTGGCTACACCTTC.

The chain recombines TRBV7-2 with TRBJ1-3; no firm D call. The CDR3 covers 14 residues. Germline V gene lookup returns CDR1 SGHTA and CDR2 FQGNSA. Trimming shortened V by 8 bases and J by 3 bases, and 14 bases separated the two germline ends. The CDR3 loop reads CASHRGSGGNTIYF. The DNA of the CDR3 is TGTGCCAGCCATCGAGGGTCGGGTGGAAACACCATATATTTT.

This clone occurred once. CDR3 sequence (DNA): TGCGCCAGCAGCGTTGAGGGGAATCAGCCCCAGCATTTT. This encodes CASSVEGNQPQHF. The V and J genes are TRBV5-1 and TRBJ1-5; D possibly corresponds to TRBD1 (5 bases). CDR1 and CDR2 (germline): SGHRS, YFSETQ. This CDR3 region has 13 residues. V shed 4 bases and J shed 4 bases, with 9 bases lying between them.

Comment on this clone: Different DNA sequences within this sample yield the same CDR3. The rearrangement links TRBV19 to TRBJ2-7; weak D call: TRBD2 (5 bases). CDR1 is LNHDA, CDR2 SQIVND, per germline (reference sequence). The CDR3 contains 13 residues. The V and J ends lost 3 bases and 1 base respectively, with 7 bases between them. As DNA, the CDR3 is TGTGCCAGTAGTATTGGCGGGTCCTACGAGCAGTACTTC. This codes for CASSIGGSYEQYF.

This clone was seen only once. Other DNA sequences in this specimen translate into the identical CDR3. This rearrangement joins TRBV5-1 to TRBJ1-1; 8 positions agree with TRBD1. This CDR3 region has 15 residues. J was trimmed by 1 base and V by 0 bases; bases with no gene match: 2. CDR1 and CDR2 from the germline V gene are SGHRS and YFSETQ. CDR3 sequence: CASSLGTGGNTEAFF. The CDR3 DNA reads as TGCGCCAGCAGCTTGGGTACAGGGGGGAACACTGAAGCTTTCTTT.

On this clone itself: This CDR3 fails to terminate in the conserved phenylalanine or tryptophan, so it likely reflects a read error. Because the CDR3's place on the DNA is in doubt, the DNA is left out and the CDR3 is given as listed by TCRdb. The rearrangement joins TRBV7-9 to TRBJ1-2. Germline V gives CDR1 SEHNR, CDR2 FQNEAQ (reference sequence). The CDR3 sequence runs 8 residues, both termini included. The CDR3 loop is CASSLAAL.

This clone was counted between two and nine times. V gene TRBV30 combines with J gene TRBJ1-4; D call uncertain. V was clipped by 2 bases and J by 4 bases, with 14 bases between them. There are 15 residues in the CDR3. Germline CDR1 GTSNPN, CDR2 SVGIG (reference sequence). CDR3 in amino acids: CAWSTPTRHNEKLFF. CDR3 DNA: TGTGCCTGGAGTACCCCGACACGGCATAATGAAAAACTGTTTTTT.

The chain recombines TRBV3-1 (or the pseudogene TRBV3-2) with TRBJ1-1; 12 nucleotides match TRBD1. Unmatched junction bases numbered 2, after V lost 0 bases and J lost 0 bases. The CDR3 extends over 17 amino acids. Germline-derived CDR1 and CDR2 are LGHDT and YNNKEL (reference sequence). The CDR3 nucleotides read TGTGCCAGCAGCCAAGACGGGACAGGGGGCTTGAACACTGAAGCTTTCTTT. It translates to CASSQDGTGGLNTEAFF.

V gene TRBV21-1 combines with J gene TRBJ2-5; the tabulated D call, TRBD1, remains unverified against the DNA. TRBV21-1 represents a pseudogene. The CDR3 loop spans 15 amino acids. CDR3 residues: CASSGRSDKKETQYF. Written as DNA, the CDR3 is TGTGCCAGCAGCGGACGATCGGACAAAAAAGAGACCCAGTACTTC.

In its sample, this clone was seen once. The V call is TRBV11-2, the J call TRBJ2-2, with unresolved D. This CDR3 has 16 amino acids. The germline V gene has CDR1 SGHAT and CDR2 FQNNGV. The ends were cut back, 3 bases at V and 3 bases at J, with 14 bases in the middle. The CDR3 region has the DNA TGTGCCAGCAGCTTCTTCTGGAAACGGGACACCGGGGAGCTGTTTTTT. Translation gives CASSFFWKRDTGELFF.

V usage is TRBV3-1 (or the pseudogene TRBV3-2) and J usage is TRBJ1-1; weak D call: TRBD1 (5 bases). Per germline, CDR1 LGHDT and CDR2 YNNKEL (reference sequence). V was cut by 0 bases and J by 6 bases, with 14 bases left in between. The CDR3 consists of 15 residues. This chain's CDR3 is CASSQDGGLVSEAFF. The CDR3 nucleotides read TGTGCCAGCAGCCAAGATGGGGGACTAGTGTCTGAAGCTTTCTTT.

V and J are TRBV7-2 and TRBJ2-6, with D unclear. Germline CDR1 reads SGHTA; CDR2 reads FQGNSA. Deletions cut 5 bases from V and 2 bases from J, with 4 bases between. The CDR3 is 13 amino acids. The CDR3 coding sequence is TGTGCCAGCAGCCAGACTGGGGCCAACGTCCTGACTTTC. Translating gives CASSQTGANVLTF.

The V call is TRBV19, the J call TRBJ1-1; D is ambiguous. This CDR3 contains 15 residues. Germline loops: CDR1 LNHDA, CDR2 SQIVND (reference sequence). The V end lost 5 bases, the J end lost 2 bases, and 15 bases lay between the germline ends. The CDR3 DNA reads TGTGCCAGTAGTCCCCTTATTTCGGGAAACACTGAAGCTTTCTTT. Translation gives CASSPLISGNTEAFF. Using reference TRBV19 and TRBJ1-1 for the parts outside the CDR3, the full variable domain is DGGITQSPKYLFRKEGQNVTLSCEQNLNHDAMYWYRQDPGQGLRLIYYSQIVNDFQKGDIAEGYSVSREKKESFPLTVTSAQKNPTAFYLCASSPLISGNTEAFFGQGTRLTVV.

The CDR3 loop is CASSPRTGGANGYTF. In DNA, the CDR3 is TGTGCCAGCAGTCCAAGGACAGGGGGCGCGAATGGCTACACCTTC. The chain couples TRBV14 to TRBJ1-2; 11 bases fit TRBD1. The J segment lost 6 bases and the V segment lost 6 bases, leaving 9 bases of the junction unmatched. This CDR3 has 15 amino acids. Per germline, CDR1 SGHDN and CDR2 FVKESK.

This chain joins TRBV6-6 and TRBJ1-1; perhaps TRBD1 as D (5 bases). Germline values: CDR1 MNHNY, CDR2 SVGAGI (reference sequence). The V end lost 7 bases, the J end lost 7 bases, and 19 bases lay between the germline ends. The CDR3 loop spans 14 amino acids. The CDR3 sequence: CASTARQGFFEAFF. The CDR3 DNA reads as TGTGCCAGCACCGCGAGGCAGGGTTTTTTTGAAGCTTTCTTT.

The chain couples TRBV2 to TRBJ2-3; D gene uncertain. V was trimmed by 0 bases and J by 0 bases, leaving 4 bases between them. The CDR3 sequence is 14 residues long. CDR1 and CDR2 (germline): SNHLY, FYNNEI. As DNA, the CDR3 is TGTGCCAGCAGTGAAGCGTCTAGCACAGATACGCAGTATTTT. It encodes CASSEASSTDTQYF.

The chain joins TRBV5-1 to TRBJ1-1, with D hard to call. From germline, CDR1 is SGHRS and CDR2 YFSETQ. The CDR3 has 14 residues. The V end was cut by 3 bases, the J end by 2 bases, with 11 bases between. The CDR3 loop is CASSSDVRNTEAFF. DNA for the CDR3: TGCGCCAGCAGCTCTGATGTCAGAAACACTGAAGCTTTCTTT.

The V gene is TRBV4-1, the J gene TRBJ2-1; D might be TRBD2 (5 bases). This CDR3 comprises 15 residues. V was cut by 0 bases and J by 8 bases, with 14 bases left in between. Germline V gene lookup returns CDR1 MGHRA and CDR2 YSYEKL. The CDR3 sequence is CASSQDRAPGYEQFF. The DNA of the CDR3 is TGCGCCAGCAGCCAAGATAGGGCGCCGGGGTATGAGCAGTTCTTC.

This clone was counted a single time. The chain uses TRBV7-2 and TRBJ1-5, with 7 bases fitting TRBD1. The CDR3 loop spans 14 amino acids. CDR1 is SGHTA, CDR2 FQGNSA, per germline. J was trimmed by 2 bases and V by 7 bases; bases with no gene match: 5. The CDR3 region is CASTTGQGNQPQHF. In DNA form, the CDR3 reads TGTGCCAGCACTACAGGACAGGGCAATCAGCCCCAGCATTTT.

V usage is TRBV7-9 and J usage is TRBJ2-2; D gene unclear. V lost 5 bases and J 5 bases, leaving 9 bases between the germline ends. CDR1 is SEHNR and CDR2 is FQNEAQ in the germline V gene (reference sequence). The CDR3 is 13 amino acids. The CDR3 reads CASSRSLTGELFF. The CDR3 DNA follows: TGTGCCAGCAGCCGCTCATTGACCGGGGAGCTGTTTTTT. Full variable domain (missing parts from reference TRBV7-9 and TRBJ2-2): DTGVSQNPRHKITKRGQNVTFRCDPISEHNRLYWYRQTLGQGPEFLTYFQNEAQLEKSRLLSDRFSAERPKGSFSTLEIQRTEQGDSAMYLCASSRSLTGELFFGEGSRLTVL.

DNA of the CDR3: TGTGCCAGCAGCTTGCGGTGGGCCGGGGAGCTGTTTTTT. Translation: CASSLRWAGELFF. This chain uses TRBV5-5 with TRBJ2-2; D not resolved. Germline V CDR1 and CDR2: SGHKS, YYEKEE (reference sequence). V was pared by 1 base and J by 6 bases, with 7 bases between. This CDR3 has 13 amino acids.

The V call is TRBV18, the J call TRBJ2-5; D not certain. The V end was cut by 3 bases, the J end by 3 bases, with 14 bases between. The CDR3 spans 15 residues. Germline V CDR1 and CDR2: KGHSH, LQKENI. CDR3 residues: CASSPYLSAKETQYF. The CDR3 DNA sequence: TGTGCCAGCTCACCGTATTTATCAGCGAAAGAGACCCAGTACTTC.

The chain has TRBV4-1 and TRBJ1-5; D is undetermined. In germline, CDR1 is MGHRA, CDR2 YSYEKL. The length of the CDR3 is 15 residues. Trimming took off 1 base at V and 6 bases at J, with 13 bases between the two ends. The CDR3 sequence is CASSQGVRAGQPQHF. CDR3 nucleotide sequence: TGCGCCAGCAGCCAAGGCGTGAGGGCTGGTCAGCCCCAGCATTTT.

The V gene is TRBV6-1, the J gene TRBJ2-1; 7 bases align to TRBD1. CDR1 is MNHNS, CDR2 SASEGT, per germline. This CDR3 is 18 amino acids long. After removal of 1 base from V and 5 bases from J, the junction contained 14 bases not matched to a gene. The CDR3: CASSEDPTGVGVNNEQFF. CDR3 DNA sequence: TGTGCCAGCAGTGAAGACCCCACAGGGGTAGGGGTCAACAATGAGCAGTTCTTC.

This clone was found once. V and J are TRBV7-2 and TRBJ2-2; D ambiguous. This CDR3 is built from 11 residues. Looked up from germline, CDR1 is SGHTA and CDR2 is FQGNSA. The ends were cut back, 4 bases at V and 13 bases at J, with 10 bases in the middle. CDR3 sequence reads: CASSSFEVLFF. The CDR3 coding sequence is TGTGCCAGCAGCTCCTTTGAGGTGCTGTTTTTT.